The T cell receptor (beta chain) under discussion was sequenced for a study of T-cell memory formation after mild COVID-19. Study-level points and caveats: Contracting clones from day 15 to 85 showed balanced CD4/CD8; later expanders favored CD4+.

Employing constant-segment primers, 5'RACE generated TCR alpha and TCR beta cDNA libraries bearing sample barcodes and UMIs. TCRdb recomputed calls from the 5' RACE reads with MiXCR, one row per CDR3 protein. The sample holds 300,000 to 400,000 distinct CDR3 sequences, approximately 15% seen once. Many counts were recorded for this clonotype. Its target is unknown. This CDR3 spans 14 amino acids. After removal of 4 bases from V and 8 bases from J, the junction contained 8 bases not matched to a gene. From germline, CDR1 is SGHRS and CDR2 YFSETQ. The origin of this receptor is a man aged 18 to 29 who had mild COVID-19 (a few samples of this study predate the infection). Cell type and time point are not known. V gene TRBV5-1 combines with J gene TRBJ2-1, with TRBD2 matching over 8 bases. The sequenced material came from PBMCs or a T cell subset sorted from them (not recorded which). This CDR3 is CASSRRTSSDEQFF. The CDR3 coding sequence is TGCGCCAGCAGCCGCCGGACTAGCTCAGATGAGCAGTTCTTC.